These T cell receptor beta chains were read from a single sample in a study of immune evolution from preneoplasia to lung adenocarcinoma. Profiled with immunoSEQ multiplex PCR; TCRdb holds only in-frame clones, not every one. The table records about 4,600 clones, approximately 85% of them present only once. The sequencing sample was made of FFPE invasive lung adenocarcinoma tissue. All receptors derive from a person aged 50-59 years with lung adenocarcinoma. CDR3s include the opening cysteine and the closing phenylalanine or tryptophan. The order of the fields is D gene, V gene, CDR3 length, J gene, clone size, CDR3 protein, CDR3 DNA. The D gene is left open where the match is weak. Some rows mark clone size as missing; the rest say once, few, many or name a class of expanded clone.

TRBD2	TRBV4-1	17	TRBJ2-3	NA	CASSQERTSGSTDTQYF	TGCGCCAGCAGCCAAGAGAGGACTAGCGGGAGCACAGATACGCAGTATTTT
TRBD2	TRBV7-8	17	TRBJ2-1	NA	CASSRILAGEVYNEQFF	TGTGCCAGCAGCCGAATTCTAGCGGGAGAAGTGTACAATGAGCAGTTCTTC
NA	TRBV10-2	15	TRBJ2-6	NA	CASSSGGSGANVLTF	TGCGCCAGCAGTAGTGGGGGCTCTGGGGCCAACGTCCTGACTTTC
NA	TRBV5-8	14	TRBJ1-5	NA	CASSLYGSNQPQHF	TGTGCCAGCAGCTTGTACGGCAGCAATCAGCCCCAGCATTTT
NA	TRBV28	11	TRBJ2-7	NA	CASSSLYEQYF	TGTGCCAGCAGCTCATTATACGAGCAGTACTTC
NA	TRBV6-5	14	TRBJ1-2	few	CASSYSGSNYGYTF	TGTGCCAGCAGTTACTCCGGTTCTAACTATGGCTACACCTTC
NA	TRBV11-2	15	TRBJ1-4	NA	CASSSRQVSNEKLFF	TGTGCCAGCAGCTCCAGACAGGTTTCTAATGAAAAACTGTTTTTT
TRBD2	TRBV9	16	TRBJ2-2	NA	CASSLTLAGDTGELFF	TGTGCCAGCAGCCTTACACTAGCGGGAGACACCGGGGAGCTGTTTTTT
TRBD2	TRBV11-2	17	TRBJ2-7	few	CASSLSASGRGIYEQYF	TGTGCCAGCAGCTTATCGGCTAGCGGGAGAGGGATCTACGAGCAGTACTTC
NA	TRBV7-2	16	TRBJ2-6	NA	CASSLVTGSGANVLTF	TGTGCCAGCAGCCTTGTCACAGGTTCCGGGGCCAACGTCCTGACTTTC
TRBD2	TRBV6-5	16	TRBJ2-1	NA	CASSYSSGRATNEQFF	TGTGCCAGCAGTTACTCGAGCGGGAGGGCCACCAATGAGCAGTTCTTC
NA	TRBV9	17	TRBJ2-3	NA	CASSPRIGAGSTDTQYF	TGTGCCAGCAGCCCTCGTATTGGGGCAGGGAGCACAGATACGCAGTATTTT
NA	TRBV29-1	17	TRBJ2-4	NA	CSVETPLTVLAKNIQYF	TGCAGCGTTGAAACCCCCTTGACAGTACTAGCCAAAAACATTCAGTACTTC
TRBD1	TRBV4-1	19	TRBJ1-5	NA	CASSQDPFLDRGTNQPQHF	TGCGCCAGCAGCCAAGACCCCTTCCTAGACAGGGGAACCAATCAGCCCCAGCATTTT
TRBD1	TRBV27	15	TRBJ2-5	NA	CASKSYKDRGPTQYF	TGTGCCAGCAAAAGTTATAAGGACAGGGGGCCGACCCAGTACTTC
NA	TRBV4-3	18	TRBJ1-1	NA	CASSQVVSVGAKNTEAFF	TGCGCCAGCAGCCAAGTCGTTTCGGTTGGGGCAAAGAACACTGAAGCTTTCTTT
TRBD1	TRBV5-1	15	TRBJ1-1	once	CASSFGTGTSPEAFF	TGCGCCAGCAGCTTCGGGACAGGGACATCCCCAGAAGCTTTCTTT
TRBD2	TRBV10-3	16	TRBJ2-1	NA	CAIRGLAGPRGDEQFF	TGTGCCATCAGGGGCTTAGCGGGCCCTCGGGGAGATGAGCAGTTCTTC
TRBD1	TRBV6-6	16	TRBJ1-5	NA	CASSSTDRGGNQPQHF	TGTGCCAGCAGTTCTACGGACAGGGGCGGCAATCAGCCCCAGCATTTT
TRBD1	TRBV19	16	TRBJ1-5	once	CASRPEDRGRNQPQHF	TGTGCCAGTAGACCAGAGGACAGGGGGCGTAATCAGCCCCAGCATTTT
TRBD2	TRBV9	16	TRBJ2-3	NA	CASSVLVLADTDTQYF	TGTGCCAGCAGCGTATTAGTACTAGCGGACACAGATACGCAGTATTTT
TRBD1	TRBV30	13	TRBJ1-1	NA	CAWSVGGITEAFF	TGTGCCTGGAGTGTAGGGGGCATCACTGAAGCTTTCTTT
NA	TRBV20-1	10	TRBJ1-1	NA	CSGDGTEAFF	TGCAGTGGGGACGGCACTGAAGCTTTCTTT
NA	TRBV7-8	16	TRBJ2-7	NA	CASSLIAGASTYEQYF	TGTGCCAGCAGCTTAATTGCGGGGGCCTCTACCTACGAGCAGTACTTC
TRBD1	TRBV15	16	TRBJ1-1	once	CATSRDRTGLGSEAFF	TGTGCCACCAGCAGAGATCGGACAGGGTTGGGCTCTGAAGCTTTCTTT
TRBD2	TRBV27	15	TRBJ2-3	NA	CASSRLAGVGDTQYF	TGTGCCAGCAGTCGTTTAGCGGGAGTTGGAGATACGCAGTATTTT
NA	TRBV27	12	TRBJ1-2	NA	CASSLAGQGYTF	TGTGCCAGCAGTTTGGCAGGGCAAGGCTACACCTTC
NA	TRBV27	13	TRBJ1-2	NA	CASSLRANYGYTF	TGTGCCAGCAGCCTCAGGGCTAACTATGGCTACACCTTC
NA	TRBV11-2	13	TRBJ2-1	few	CASSLEGRSEQFF	TGTGCCAGCAGCTTAGAGGGCCGGTCGGAGCAGTTCTTC
NA	TRBV18	13	TRBJ2-7	NA	CASSPGLQNEQYF	TGTGCCAGCTCACCGGGACTCCAAAACGAGCAGTACTTC
NA	TRBV28	15	TRBJ1-5	NA	CASTLGQAYNQPQHF	TGTGCCAGCACCCTGGGCCAAGCGTATAATCAGCCCCAGCATTTT
TRBD1	TRBV6-1	15	TRBJ2-3	NA	CASSYGQGEGDTQYF	TGTGCCAGCAGCTATGGACAGGGCGAAGGAGATACGCAGTATTTT
TRBD2	TRBV30	15	TRBJ2-1	NA	CAWSRASGSYNEQFF	TGTGCCTGGAGTCGGGCTAGCGGGAGTTACAATGAGCAGTTCTTC
NA	TRBV28	12	TRBJ1-1	NA	CASSINTGEAFF	TGTGCCAGCAGTATTAATACAGGTGAAGCTTTCTTT
NA	TRBV9	13	TRBJ1-1	NA	CASSHGGRGEAFF	TGTGCCAGCAGCCACGGGGGACGGGGGGAAGCTTTCTTT
NA	TRBV29-1	12	TRBJ2-2	NA	CSVQENTGELFF	TGCAGCGTTCAGGAGAACACCGGGGAGCTGTTTTTT
NA	TRBV14	13	TRBJ1-1	few	CASSQSPRTEAFF	TGTGCCAGCAGCCAATCACCTCGCACTGAAGCTTTCTTT
NA	TRBV6-1	12	TRBJ2-7	NA	CASSHGEYEQYF	TGTGCCAGCAGCCATGGGGAATACGAGCAGTACTTC
TRBD1	TRBV15	15	TRBJ2-1	NA	CATKQGPLGHNEQFF	TGTGCCACCAAACAGGGGCCCCTCGGACACAATGAGCAGTTCTTC
NA	TRBV28	13	TRBJ1-5	NA	CANSRDNNQPQHF	TGTGCCAACTCCCGGGACAACAATCAGCCCCAGCATTTT
NA	TRBV28	19	TRBJ1-6	NA	CASSPYPTGTFGGSSPLHF	TGTGCCAGCAGTCCCTACCCTACCGGGACTTTCGGAGGGAGTTCACCCCTCCACTTT
NA	TRBV19	13	TRBJ1-1	once	CASRDAMSPEAFF	TGTGCCAGTAGGGATGCTATGTCCCCTGAAGCTTTCTTT
NA	TRBV7-8	14	TRBJ1-4	NA	CASSPGEGSEKLFF	TGTGCCAGCAGCCCGGGGGAGGGGAGTGAAAAACTGTTTTTT
TRBD2	TRBV4-1	14	TRBJ2-3	few	CASAWSGGTDTQYF	TGCGCCAGTGCTTGGAGCGGGGGAACAGATACGCAGTATTTT
NA	TRBV30	12	TRBJ1-4	NA	CARGTDDEKLFF	TGTGCCCGTGGCACGGACGACGAAAAACTGTTTTTT
NA	TRBV21-1	16	TRBJ2-1	NA	CASSNDDSGSYNEQFF	TGTGCCAGCAGCAATGACGACAGTGGATCCTACAATGAGCAGTTCTTC
TRBD1	TRBV5-1	15	TRBJ2-3	NA	CASSLVRGRTDTQYF	TGCGCCAGCAGCTTGGTCAGGGGGAGAACAGATACGCAGTATTTT
TRBD1	TRBV19	15	TRBJ2-2	NA	CASSRTQGAGGELFF	TGTGCCAGTAGCCGGACCCAGGGGGCTGGGGGGGAGCTGTTTTTT
TRBD2	TRBV29-1	14	TRBJ2-5	NA	CSVVPAGREETQYF	TGCAGCGTCGTCCCCGCGGGGAGGGAAGAGACCCAGTACTTC
TRBD2	TRBV27	14	TRBJ2-5	NA	CASSLGEGLETQYF	TGTGCCAGCAGTTTAGGGGAGGGATTAGAGACCCAGTACTTC
NA	TRBV5-1	14	TRBJ2-2	NA	CASSEVANTGELFF	TGCGCCAGCAGCGAGGTAGCGAACACCGGGGAGCTGTTTTTT
NA	TRBV7-9	13	TRBJ2-1	NA	CASSLGLLNEQFF	TGTGCCAGCAGCTTAGGCCTCCTAAATGAGCAGTTCTTC
NA	TRBV28	12	TRBJ1-3	few	CATSTRLDTIYF	TGTGCCACCTCAACTCGGTTGGACACCATATATTTT
NA	TRBV5-1	15	TRBJ1-5	NA	CASSLSGYSNQPQHF	TGCGCCAGCAGCTTGTCAGGGTATAGCAATCAGCCCCAGCATTTT
NA	TRBV28	14	TRBJ2-7	NA	CASSSPLDPTREYF	TGTGCCAGCAGTTCTCCTCTGGATCCTACGAGGGAGTACTTC
TRBD2	TRBV28	15	TRBJ2-1	NA	CASSGLAGGYNEQFF	TGTGCCAGCAGCGGACTAGCGGGAGGATACAATGAGCAGTTCTTC
TRBD1	TRBV30	14	TRBJ2-7	NA	CAWKGDRGQDEQYF	TGTGCCTGGAAAGGGGACAGGGGGCAGGACGAGCAGTACTTC
NA	TRBV18	13	TRBJ1-1	NA	CASSPGGVTEAFF	TGTGCCAGCTCACCAGGGGGAGTAACTGAAGCTTTCTTT
NA	TRBV11-3	13	TRBJ1-1	NA	CASSLQGNTEAFF	TGTGCCAGCAGCCTACAGGGGAACACTGAAGCTTTCTTT
TRBD2	TRBV4-1	15	TRBJ2-7	NA	CASSQEGLAAYEQYF	TGCGCCAGCAGCCAAGAGGGACTAGCGGCCTACGAGCAGTACTTC